This is a list of T cell receptor beta chains from one sample in a study of graft-versus-host responses after intestinal transplantation. The data were produced by immunoSEQ multiplex PCR, yet TCRdb's version contains in-frame clones alone and is incomplete. The sample includes around 39,000 clones, 85% to 95% seen only once; the top ten take 3.6%. The sample consisted of PBMCs, taken around 730 days after intestinal transplantation. These receptors were collected from a human patient who received an intestinal transplant, so some T cells may come from the graft donor. Both conserved end residues are part of each CDR3. D genes are given only for firm matches. Size values are once, few and many counts, or a class for expanded clones, and some rows have none.

cdr3_aa cdr3_nt v_call d_call j_call clone_size
CASSPTVTNEKLFF TGTGCCAGCAGTCCGACGGTAACTAATGAAAAACTGTTTTTT TRBV6-9 - TRBJ1-4 -
CASSATGTAQETQYF TGTGCCAGCAGTGCAACCGGGACTGCTCAAGAGACCCAGTACTTC TRBV6-6 - TRBJ2-5 -
CASSGNTYYGYTF TGTGCCAGCAGCGGTAACACCTACTATGGCTACACCTTC TRBV7-2 - TRBJ1-2 -
CASSEAHFGAPGQDEAFF TGTGCCAGCAGTGAAGCCCACTTCGGTGCGCCGGGACAGGATGAAGCTTTCTTT TRBV2 TRBD1 TRBJ1-1 -
CASSATVSTYEQYF TGTGCCAGCAGTGCTACTGTATCGACCTACGAGCAGTACTTC TRBV25-1 - TRBJ2-7 -
CASSETAAGRANYGYTF TGCGCCAGCAGTGAGACCGCCGCGGGTCGAGCTAACTATGGCTACACCTTC TRBV10-1 - TRBJ1-2 once
CASSLPGLLAGEQYF TGTGCCAGCAGCTTGCCGGGGCTCCTGGCTGGCGAGCAGTACTTC TRBV5-4 - TRBJ2-7 -
CASSFVQDNSPLHF TGTGCCAGCAGTTTTGTACAGGACAATTCACCCCTCCACTTT TRBV28 - TRBJ1-6 -
CASSLEGGSETQYF TGCGCCAGCAGCTTGGAGGGCGGGAGCGAGACCCAGTACTTC TRBV5-1 TRBD2 TRBJ2-5 -
CASSPVGRGAGANVLTF TGTGCCAGCTCACCAGTAGGACGGGGTGCTGGGGCCAACGTCCTGACTTTC TRBV18 - TRBJ2-6 -
CASSQGGGRNEQFF TGTGCCAGCAGCCAAGGAGGGGGGCGCAATGAGCAGTTCTTC TRBV4-2 - TRBJ2-1 -
CASSLSTSGVQGSAQYF TGTGCCAGCAGCTTAAGTACCAGCGGGGTGCAGGGGTCGGCCCAGTACTTC TRBV5-6 - TRBJ2-5 -
CAIRPTGAAEQFF TGTGCCATCAGGCCGACCGGAGCGGCTGAGCAGTTCTTC TRBV10-3 - TRBJ2-1 -
CASSESGQPQHF TGCGCCAGCAGTGAGTCCGGGCAGCCCCAGCATTTT TRBV10-1 - TRBJ1-5 few
CASSFRGSRYQPQHF TGTGCCAGCAGTTTTAGAGGTTCCCGATATCAGCCCCAGCATTTT TRBV2 - TRBJ1-5 -
CASSERAAPDTQYF TGTGCCAGCAGCGAGCGGGCGGCCCCAGATACGCAGTATTTT TRBV9 - TRBJ2-3 -
CASSQEGLAGGDTQYF TGCGCCAGCAGCCAAGAGGGCCTAGCGGGAGGAGATACGCAGTATTTT TRBV4-1 TRBD2 TRBJ2-3 -
CASRIAGERETQYF TGTGCCAGCAGAATAGCGGGAGAGAGAGAGACCCAGTACTTC TRBV6-6 TRBD2 TRBJ2-5 -
CASSLSGLGWREQYF TGTGCCAGCAGTTTATCAGGACTCGGGTGGAGGGAGCAGTACTTC TRBV28 - TRBJ2-7 -
CASSDLDVGRSPLHF TGTGCCAGCAGTGACCTGGACGTGGGGCGTTCACCCCTCCACTTT TRBV6-1 - TRBJ1-6 -
CASSIGTSGRVTDTQYF TGTGCCAGTAGTATTGGGACTAGCGGGAGGGTCACAGATACGCAGTATTTT TRBV19 TRBD2 TRBJ2-3 once
CASSDSTGGYNEQFF TGTGCCAGCAGTGACTCGACAGGGGGCTACAATGAGCAGTTCTTC TRBV6-4 TRBD1 TRBJ2-1 -
CASSGDRSSYNSPLHF TGTGCCAGCAGTGGGGACAGGAGCTCCTATAATTCACCCCTCCACTTT TRBV25-1 TRBD1 TRBJ1-6 -